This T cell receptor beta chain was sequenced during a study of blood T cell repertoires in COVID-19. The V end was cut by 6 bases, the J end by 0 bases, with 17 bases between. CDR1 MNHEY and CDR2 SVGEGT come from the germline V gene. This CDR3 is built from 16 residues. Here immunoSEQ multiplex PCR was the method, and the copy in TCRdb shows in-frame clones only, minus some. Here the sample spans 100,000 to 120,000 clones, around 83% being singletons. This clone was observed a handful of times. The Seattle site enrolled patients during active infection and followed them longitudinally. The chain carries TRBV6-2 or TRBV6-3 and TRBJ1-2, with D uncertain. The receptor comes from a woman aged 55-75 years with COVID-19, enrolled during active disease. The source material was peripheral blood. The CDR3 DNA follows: TGTGCCAGCAGCGAACTCGTCGGAGCCTCTAACTATGGCTACACCTTC. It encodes CASSELVGASNYGYTF.